Below, 11 T cell receptor beta chains from the same sample are listed, as sequenced in a study of beta chain features in type 1 diabetes. Of the isolated RNA, all was reverse transcribed, and so the sequenced material was expressed TCRB transcripts. The method was immunoSEQ multiplex PCR; TCRdb's version includes in-frame clones alone and lacks a portion of them. The sample lists fewer than 150,000 clones, about 7.1% occurring once. The sample was central memory CD4+ T cells from blood. The receptors stem from a woman in her thirties in good health.

Many counts were recorded for this clone. The gene calls are TRBV23-1 and TRBJ1-5, with D unclear. TRBV23-1 qualifies as an ORF whose function is uncertain. V was clipped by 2 bases and J by 7 bases, with 12 bases between them. This CDR3 has 14 residues. Here the CDR3 DNA reads TGCGCCAGCAGTCAACGATCTCGGGAACAGCCCCAGCATTTT. Residues: CASSQRSREQPQHF.

The V gene is TRBV15, the J gene TRBJ2-3; D is undetermined. CDR3 length: 15 residues. V lost 0 bases, J lost 4 bases, and 11 bases lay in between. The V gene's germline CDR1 is LNHNV and CDR2 YYDKDF (reference sequence). The CDR3 DNA reads as TGTGCCACCAGCAGAGACCTCGGTTCGGCAGATACGCAGTATTTT. Translating gives CATSRDLGSADTQYF.

The rearrangement uses TRBV5-5 and TRBJ2-7; TRBD1 agrees at 9 bases. The CDR3 has 15 residues. The V gene end was trimmed by 4 bases and the J gene end by 4 bases; junction bases not matched to a gene: 9. The germline CDR1 and CDR2 sequences are SGHKS and YYEKEE (reference sequence). The CDR3 reads CASSLSGTGTYEQYF. The DNA of the CDR3 is TGTGCCAGCAGCCTATCCGGGACAGGGACGTACGAGCAGTACTTC. The entire variable domain, with the rest obtained from reference TRBV5-5 and TRBJ2-7, is as follows: DAGVTQSPTHLIKTRGQQVTLRCSPISGHKSVSWYQQVLGQGPQFIFQYYEKEERGRGNFPDRFSARQFPNYSSELNVNALLLGDSALYLCASSLSGTGTYEQYFGPGTRLTVT.

The chain carries TRBV7-2 and TRBJ1-1; 10 bases are a match to TRBD1. CDR3 length: 16 amino acids. V lost 4 bases and J lost 1; bases outside the gene matches: 6. Germline CDR1 reads SGHTA; CDR2 reads FQGNSA. The DNA for the CDR3 is TGTGCCAGCAGCTCCCCGACAGGGGGCAGGAACACTGAAGCTTTCTTT. Translating it yields CASSSPTGGRNTEAFF.

The rearrangement uses TRBV4-2 and TRBJ2-3; 10 bases fit TRBD1. Germline assignment: CDR1 LGHNA and CDR2 YNFKEQ. This CDR3 spans 15 amino acids. The V gene end was trimmed by 6 bases and the J gene end by 3 bases; junction bases not matched to a gene: 6. The chain's CDR3 is CASSSWGQGTDTQYF. CDR3 nucleotides: TGTGCCAGCAGTTCCTGGGGACAGGGGACAGATACGCAGTATTTT.

This clone was seen ten or more times. This sequence joins TRBV18 and TRBJ2-4; tentative D call: TRBD2 (6 bases). This CDR3 contains 16 residues. Trimming pared 0 bases from V and 0 bases from J, leaving 9 bases between. The V gene's germline CDR1 is KGHSH and CDR2 LQKENI. In DNA, the CDR3 is TGTGCCAGCTCACCACCCGGGACTCCAGCCAAAAACATTCAGTACTTC. Translation gives CASSPPGTPAKNIQYF.

The rearrangement links TRBV7-9 to TRBJ2-5; maybe TRBD1 (7 bases). Germline V CDR1 and CDR2: SEHNR, FQNEAQ (reference sequence). V lost 7 bases and J 0 bases, leaving 12 bases between the germline ends. The CDR3 has 14 amino acids. The chain's CDR3 is CASNAGQYQETQYF. The CDR3 DNA is TGTGCCAGCAACGCGGGACAGTACCAAGAGACCCAGTACTTC.

V and J are TRBV1 and TRBJ2-7; the table's TRBD2 call for D was not verified on the DNA. TRBV1 is classified as a pseudogene. The CDR3 length is 16 residues. The CDR3 sequence is CTSSGSLSPDYYEQYF. DNA for the CDR3: TGCACCAGCAGCGGTAGCCTCAGCCCCGACTACTACGAGCAGTACTTC.

The genes are TRBV28 and TRBJ1-2; 11 bases are shared with TRBD1. V lost 6 bases, J lost 5 bases, and 5 bases stayed unmatched. The CDR3 sequence is 14 residues long. Germline V gene lookup returns CDR1 MDHEN and CDR2 SYDVKM. Here the CDR3 DNA reads TGTGCCAGCAGCTATGGACAGGGGGCGTATGGCTACACCTTC. This gives the protein CASSYGQGAYGYTF.

This clone was found many times. The chain recombines TRBV29-1 with TRBJ2-3; 8 bases align to TRBD1. The J segment lost 6 bases and the V segment lost 7 bases, leaving 9 bases of the junction unmatched. The CDR3 spans 13 residues. The germline gives CDR1 SQVTM, CDR2 ANQGSEA. CDR3 DNA sequence: TGCAGCGCCCGGGACAGGACTCGCGATACGCAGTATTTT. The encoded protein is CSARDRTRDTQYF.

This clone turned up a few times. This chain uses TRBV5-5 with TRBJ2-5, with D perhaps TRBD2 (5 bases). Germline CDR1 reads SGHKS; CDR2 reads YYEKEE (reference sequence). V was trimmed by 1 base and J by 5 bases, leaving 12 bases between them. This CDR3 is 14 amino acids long. CDR3 sequence reads: CASSLNTGMETQYF. DNA for the CDR3: TGTGCCAGCAGCTTGAATACGGGGATGGAGACCCAGTACTTC.